This T cell receptor (beta chain) was observed in a study of CD8 T cells in ankylosing spondylitis. The authors made TCR beta libraries by quantitative 5'-RACE with molecular barcodes. In TCRdb, the 5' RACE reads were re-called with MiXCR into one record per CDR3 protein. The sample contains 750,000 to 850,000 distinct CDR3 sequences, about 10% of which appear only once. Study-wide findings and caveats: The authors reported significant enrichment of disease-linked clones in matched ankylosing spondylitis synovial fluid. In ankylosing spondylitis blood, a motif of roughly 8 highly homologous TCR beta variants appeared characteristic. Disease-linked clones bore a CD8+ phenotype, appearing relatively rarely in peripheral blood.

With respect to this clonotype: Its antigen is as yet unknown.

Sequencing was carried out using blood, either unsorted or a sorted T cell fraction (not recorded which). The receptor was derived from a male donor with ankylosing spondylitis.

Written as DNA, the CDR3 is TGTGCCAGCAGTGTACTCCCGGGACAACTTGGCGCAGATACGCAGTATTTT. This sequence encodes CASSVLPGQLGADTQYF. The chain links TRBV25-1 to TRBJ2-3; the D gene is possibly TRBD1 (6 bases). V lost 4 bases and J lost 4, with 21 bases in between. The CDR3 loop spans 17 amino acids. The germline V gene encodes CDR1 MGHDK and CDR2 SYGVNS. The full variable domain, completed using reference TRBV25-1 and TRBJ2-3, is EADIYQTPRYLVIGTGKKITLECSQTMGHDKMYWYQQDPGMELHLIHYSYGVNSTEKGDLSSESTVSRIRTEHFPLTLESARPSHTSQYLCASSVLPGQLGADTQYFGPGTRLTVL.